This is a list of T cell receptor beta chains from one sample in a study of control samples from healthy donors and cancer patients. This table comes from immunoSEQ multiplex PCR, and its TCRdb copy is limited to in-frame clones, with some not included. The data contain fewer than 90,000 clones, roughly 88% of them singletons. The sequencing sample was made of blood. Source of these receptors: a woman aged 45-65 years in good health. Both conserved end residues are part of each CDR3. A D gene is named only where the DNA matches it firmly. Expanded clones get a size class; other rows say once, few or many, or leave the size out.

D gene,V gene,J gene,clone size,CDR3 protein,CDR3 DNA
NA,TRBV12-3/TRBV12-4,TRBJ2-7,NA,CASSPGDSYEQYF,TGTGCCAGCAGTCCCGGAGACTCCTACGAGCAGTACTTC
TRBD2,TRBV4-2,TRBJ2-1,NA,CASSEAGGYNEQFF,TGTGCCAGCAGCGAAGCGGGGGGGTACAATGAGCAGTTCTTC
TRBD2,TRBV27,TRBJ2-7,few,CASRTGLAGSYEQYF,TGTGCCAGCAGGACCGGACTAGCGGGCTCCTACGAGCAGTACTTC
TRBD1,TRBV5-8,TRBJ1-5,NA,CASSPTGSSNQPQHF,TGTGCCAGCAGCCCGACAGGGAGCAGCAATCAGCCCCAGCATTTT
NA,TRBV5-4,TRBJ1-1,NA,CASSLGAGALNTEAFF,TGTGCCAGCAGCTTGGGCGCAGGTGCCCTGAACACTGAAGCTTTCTTT
NA,TRBV29-1,TRBJ2-3,once,CSAEYRGGTDTQYF,TGCAGCGCCGAATATAGAGGGGGCACAGATACGCAGTATTTT
TRBD2,TRBV5-4,TRBJ2-3,NA,CASSLVLAGASTDTQYF,TGTGCCAGCAGCTTGGTTCTAGCGGGGGCCAGCACAGATACGCAGTATTTT
NA,TRBV9,TRBJ1-1,NA,CASSVAGGMNTEAFF,TGTGCCAGCAGCGTAGCTGGGGGTATGAACACTGAAGCTTTCTTT
TRBD1,TRBV6-5,TRBJ2-7,once,CASSRRQGQDYEQYF,TGTGCCAGCAGTCGACGACAAGGACAGGACTACGAGCAGTACTTC
NA,TRBV24-1,TRBJ2-1,NA,CATSEARGYNEQFF,TGTGCCACCAGCGAAGCCAGGGGCTACAATGAGCAGTTCTTC
TRBD1,TRBV2,TRBJ2-2,NA,CASHRDRGSGELFF,TGTGCCAGCCACCGGGACAGGGGTAGCGGGGAGCTGTTTTTT
NA,TRBV7-9,TRBJ2-7,NA,CASSLDQNDEQYF,TGTGCCAGCAGCTTAGACCAGAATGACGAGCAGTACTTC
TRBD2,TRBV6-2/TRBV6-3,TRBJ2-3,NA,CASSLTSSGGPITDTQYF,TGTGCCAGCAGCTTGACGTCTAGCGGGGGGCCTATCACAGATACGCAGTATTTT
NA,TRBV7-8,TRBJ2-5,NA,CASSPHLTRVETQYF,TGTGCCAGCAGCCCGCATCTGACTAGGGTGGAGACCCAGTACTTC
NA,TRBV5-1,TRBJ1-6,NA,CASSLAGTNSYNSPLHF,TGCGCCAGCAGTTTGGCCGGGACAAACTCCTATAATTCACCCCTCCACTTT
NA,TRBV4-2,TRBJ2-3,NA,CASSQVKARSTDTQYF,TGTGCCAGCAGCCAAGTGAAGGCCAGAAGCACAGATACGCAGTATTTT
NA,TRBV18,TRBJ2-7,NA,CASSPSRVETEQYF,TGTGCCAGCTCACCATCAAGAGTGGAGACCGAGCAGTACTTC
NA,TRBV5-8,TRBJ1-1,NA,CASGENWGTEAFF,TGTGCCAGCGGTGAAAATTGGGGCACTGAAGCTTTCTTT
NA,TRBV28,TRBJ2-7,NA,CASADQAYEQYF,TGTGCCAGCGCAGACCAGGCCTACGAGCAGTACTTC
NA,TRBV9,TRBJ1-4,NA,CASSVGLNEKLFF,TGTGCCAGCAGCGTAGGCCTAAATGAAAAACTGTTTTTT
TRBD1,TRBV4-1,TRBJ1-4,NA,CASSSPTSRTGRGEKLFF,TGCGCCAGCAGCTCCCCTACCTCTAGGACAGGCAGGGGGGAAAAACTGTTTTTT
TRBD1,TRBV6-5,TRBJ2-3,NA,CASSSRTGVDTQYF,TGTGCCAGCAGTTCTAGGACAGGGGTGGATACGCAGTATTTT
TRBD1,TRBV6-6,TRBJ1-2,NA,CASNIRQGPYGYTF,TGTGCCAGCAACATAAGACAGGGGCCCTATGGCTACACCTTC
TRBD2,TRBV7-2,TRBJ2-3,NA,CASSVWGGDDTQYF,TGTGCCAGCAGCGTCTGGGGGGGGGACGATACGCAGTATTTT
TRBD2,TRBV7-2,TRBJ2-7,NA,CASSLGPLAGGYYEQYF,TGTGCCAGCAGCTTAGGGCCCCTAGCGGGGGGCTATTACGAGCAGTACTTC
NA,TRBV3-1/TRBV3-2,TRBJ1-2,NA,CASSQESYGYTF,TGTGCCAGCAGCCAAGAAAGCTATGGCTACACCTTC
NA,TRBV10-3,TRBJ1-3,once,CAIRPDSGNTIYF,TGTGCCATCAGGCCCGACTCTGGAAACACCATATATTTT
NA,TRBV5-1,TRBJ1-1,NA,CASSSLTGNTEAFF,TGCGCCAGCAGCTCGTTGACAGGGAACACTGAAGCTTTCTTT
NA,TRBV2,TRBJ1-2,NA,CASRPDYGYTF,TGTGCCAGCAGGCCAGACTATGGCTACACCTTC
NA,TRBV5-4,TRBJ1-1,NA,CASSHRNTEAFF,TGTGCCAGCAGCCACAGGAACACTGAAGCTTTCTTT
NA,TRBV11-2,TRBJ1-1,NA,CASSLARDTEAFF,TGTGCCAGCAGCTTAGCCCGGGACACTGAAGCTTTCTTT
NA,TRBV6-5,TRBJ2-2,NA,CASSYGGAGTGELFF,TGTGCCAGCAGTTACGGAGGGGCGGGCACCGGGGAGCTGTTTTTT
NA,TRBV6-5,TRBJ1-1,NA,CASSYASITEAFF,TGTGCCAGCAGTTACGCCTCTATCACTGAAGCTTTCTTT
NA,TRBV5-1,TRBJ1-2,NA,CASSLEGQRSYTF,TGCGCCAGCAGCTTAGAAGGCCAGAGGAGCTACACCTTC
NA,TRBV6-6,TRBJ1-5,NA,CASIKGSNQPQHF,TGTGCCAGCATAAAAGGTAGCAATCAGCCCCAGCATTTT
NA,TRBV7-8,TRBJ1-3,NA,CASSPERGRRNTIYF,TGTGCCAGCAGTCCTGAACGGGGCAGGCGAAACACCATATATTTT
NA,TRBV11-2,TRBJ2-7,NA,CASSSGDEQYF,TGTGCCAGCAGCTCAGGCGACGAGCAGTACTTC
NA,TRBV6-5,TRBJ1-6,NA,CASSPRGHAYSPLHF,TGTGCCAGCAGTCCCCGCGGCCACGCTTATTCACCCCTCCACTTT
TRBD1,TRBV30,TRBJ1-6,NA,CAWSVQEDRGSPLHF,TGTGCCTGGAGTGTACAGGAGGACAGGGGTTCACCCCTCCACTTT
TRBD1,TRBV5-1,TRBJ2-1,once,CASSQGQFSYNEQFF,TGCGCCAGCAGTCAGGGACAGTTCTCCTACAATGAGCAGTTCTTC
NA,TRBV12-3/TRBV12-4,TRBJ1-1,NA,CATAGRGDTETFF,TGTGCGACGGCGGGGAGGGGGGACACTGAAACTTTCTTT